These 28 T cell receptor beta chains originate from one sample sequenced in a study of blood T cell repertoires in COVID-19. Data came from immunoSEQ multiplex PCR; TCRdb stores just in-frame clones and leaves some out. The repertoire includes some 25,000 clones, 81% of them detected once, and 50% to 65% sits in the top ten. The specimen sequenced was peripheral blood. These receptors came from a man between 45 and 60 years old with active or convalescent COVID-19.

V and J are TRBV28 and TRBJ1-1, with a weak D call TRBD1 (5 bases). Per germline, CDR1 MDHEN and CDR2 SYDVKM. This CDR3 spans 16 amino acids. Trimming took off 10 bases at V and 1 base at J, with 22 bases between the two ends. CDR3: CAIDALRVTGNTEAFF. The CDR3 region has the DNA TGTGCCATCGACGCCCTCAGGGTAACGGGGAACACTGAAGCTTTCTTT. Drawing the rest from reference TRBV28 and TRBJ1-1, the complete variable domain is DVKVTQSSRYLVKRTGEKVFLECVQDMDHENMFWYRQDPGLGLRLIYFSYDVKMKEKGDIPEGYSVSREKKERFSLILESASTNQTSMYLCAIDALRVTGNTEAFFGQGTRLTVV.

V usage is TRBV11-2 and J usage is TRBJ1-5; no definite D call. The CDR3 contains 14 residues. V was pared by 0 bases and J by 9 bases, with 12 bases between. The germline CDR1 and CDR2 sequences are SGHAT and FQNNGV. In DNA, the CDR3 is TGTGCCAGCAGCTTAGATCCGGGAGAGGGGCCCCAGCATTTT. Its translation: CASSLDPGEGPQHF.

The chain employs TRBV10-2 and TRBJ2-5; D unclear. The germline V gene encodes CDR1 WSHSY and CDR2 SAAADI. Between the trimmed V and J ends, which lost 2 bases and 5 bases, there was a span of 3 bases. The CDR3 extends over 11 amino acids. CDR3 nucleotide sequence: TGCGCCAGCAGTGAGACTGAGACCCAGTACTTC. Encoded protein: CASSETETQYF.

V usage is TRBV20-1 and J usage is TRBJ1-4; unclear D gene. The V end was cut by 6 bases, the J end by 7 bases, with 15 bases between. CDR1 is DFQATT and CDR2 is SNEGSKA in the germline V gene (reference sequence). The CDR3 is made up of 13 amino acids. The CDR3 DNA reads TGCAGTGCGAGTACGGGGTTCATTGAAAAACTGTTTTTT. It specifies CSASTGFIEKLFF.

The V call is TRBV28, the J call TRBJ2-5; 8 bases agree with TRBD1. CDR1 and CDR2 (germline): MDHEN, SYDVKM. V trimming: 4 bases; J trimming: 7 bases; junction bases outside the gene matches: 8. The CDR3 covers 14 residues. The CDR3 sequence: CASSSRQGMVTQYF. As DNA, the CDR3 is TGTGCCAGCAGTTCCAGACAGGGGATGGTGACCCAGTACTTC.

In DNA form, the CDR3 reads TGTGCCAGCAGTGAAACGGCCAAAGGGCTCCGGGGGCAGTTCTTC. Its translation: CASSETAKGLRGQFF. The chain uses TRBV6-1 and TRBJ2-1, with D possibly matching TRBD2 (5 bases). Trimming shortened V by 2 bases and J by 12 bases, and 20 bases separated the two germline ends. The length of the CDR3 is 15 residues. Germline CDR1 is MNHNS and CDR2 is SASEGT.

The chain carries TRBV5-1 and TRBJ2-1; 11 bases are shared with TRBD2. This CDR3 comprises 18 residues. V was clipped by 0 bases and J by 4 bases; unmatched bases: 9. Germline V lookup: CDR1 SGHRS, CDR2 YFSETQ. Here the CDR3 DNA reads TGCGCCAGCAGCTTGGGACCCATAGCGGGGGGGACTTACAATGAGCAGTTCTTC. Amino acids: CASSLGPIAGGTYNEQFF.

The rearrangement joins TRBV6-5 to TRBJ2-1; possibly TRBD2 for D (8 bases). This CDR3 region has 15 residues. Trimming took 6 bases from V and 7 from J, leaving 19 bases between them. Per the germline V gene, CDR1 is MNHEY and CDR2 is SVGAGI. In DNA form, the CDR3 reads TGTGCCAGCAGCCCCGGGAGGGGGCTTTTAAATGAGCAGTTCTTC. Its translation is CASSPGRGLLNEQFF.

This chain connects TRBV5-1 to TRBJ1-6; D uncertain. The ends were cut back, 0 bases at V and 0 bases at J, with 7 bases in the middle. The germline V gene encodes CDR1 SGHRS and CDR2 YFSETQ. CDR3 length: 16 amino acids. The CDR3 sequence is CASSLAGSSYNSPLHF. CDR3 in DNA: TGCGCCAGCAGCTTGGCTGGGAGCTCCTATAATTCACCCCTCCACTTT.

The CDR3 bases are TGTGCCAGCAGCTTTGACAGGGTCACTAATGAAAAACTGTTTTTT. Its protein product is CASSFDRVTNEKLFF. The chain links TRBV5-4 to TRBJ1-4, with 7 bases matching TRBD1. V was pared by 2 bases and J by 2 bases, with 3 bases of the junction left unmatched. The CDR3 is made up of 15 amino acids. The germline gives CDR1 SGHNT, CDR2 YYREEE (reference sequence).

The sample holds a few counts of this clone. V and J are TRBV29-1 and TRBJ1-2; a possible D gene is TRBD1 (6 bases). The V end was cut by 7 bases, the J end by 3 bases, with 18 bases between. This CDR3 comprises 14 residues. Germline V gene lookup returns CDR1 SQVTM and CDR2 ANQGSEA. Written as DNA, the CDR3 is TGCAGCGCTTTAGGGACACCATTTGACTATGGCTACACCTTC. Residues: CSALGTPFDYGYTF.

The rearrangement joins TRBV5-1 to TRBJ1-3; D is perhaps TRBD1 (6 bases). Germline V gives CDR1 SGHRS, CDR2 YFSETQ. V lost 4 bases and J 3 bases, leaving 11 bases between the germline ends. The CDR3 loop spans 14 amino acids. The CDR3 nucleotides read TGCGCCAGCAGCCTAACAGGGTTTGGAAACACCATATATTTT. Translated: CASSLTGFGNTIYF.

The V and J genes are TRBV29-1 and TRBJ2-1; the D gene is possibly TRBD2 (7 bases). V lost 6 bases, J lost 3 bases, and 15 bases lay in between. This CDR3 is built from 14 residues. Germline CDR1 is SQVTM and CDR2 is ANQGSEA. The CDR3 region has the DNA TGCAGCGTGCTACAGGGAGGGAACTACAATGAGCAGTTCTTC. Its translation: CSVLQGGNYNEQFF.

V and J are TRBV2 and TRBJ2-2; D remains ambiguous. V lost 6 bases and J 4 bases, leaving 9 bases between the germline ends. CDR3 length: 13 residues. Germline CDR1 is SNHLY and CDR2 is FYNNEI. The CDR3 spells CASRAAPTGELFF. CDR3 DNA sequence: TGTGCCAGCAGGGCCGCCCCCACCGGGGAGCTGTTTTTT. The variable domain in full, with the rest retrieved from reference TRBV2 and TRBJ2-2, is EPEVTQTPSHQVTQMGQEVILRCVPISNHLYFYWYRQILGQKVEFLVSFYNNEISEKSEIFDDQFSVERPDGSNFTLKIRSTKLEDSAMYFCASRAAPTGELFFGEGSRLTVL.

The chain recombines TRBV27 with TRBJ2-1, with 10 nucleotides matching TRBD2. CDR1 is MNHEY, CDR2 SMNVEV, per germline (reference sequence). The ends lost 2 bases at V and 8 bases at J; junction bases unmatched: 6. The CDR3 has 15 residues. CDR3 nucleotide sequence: TGTGCCAGCAGTTTAGTAGCTAGCGGGAGAGATGAGCAGTTCTTC. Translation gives CASSLVASGRDEQFF.

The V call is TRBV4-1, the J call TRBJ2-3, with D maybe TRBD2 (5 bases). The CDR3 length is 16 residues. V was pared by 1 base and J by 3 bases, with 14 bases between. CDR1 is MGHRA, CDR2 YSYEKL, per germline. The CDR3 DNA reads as TGCGCCAGCAGCCAAGTTTATCCCGGGGAGACAGATACGCAGTATTTT. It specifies CASSQVYPGETDTQYF.

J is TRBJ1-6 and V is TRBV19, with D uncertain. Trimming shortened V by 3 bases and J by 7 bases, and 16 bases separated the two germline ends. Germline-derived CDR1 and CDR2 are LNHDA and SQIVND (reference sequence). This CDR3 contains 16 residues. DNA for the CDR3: TGTGCCAGTAGTATCGGTAACACAGTCCTAAATTCACCCCTCCACTTT. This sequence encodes CASSIGNTVLNSPLHF.

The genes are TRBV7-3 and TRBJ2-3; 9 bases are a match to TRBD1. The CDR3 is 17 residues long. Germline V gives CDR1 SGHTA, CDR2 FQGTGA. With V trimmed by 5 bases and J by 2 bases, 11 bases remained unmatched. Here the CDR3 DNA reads TGTGCCAGCAGCCCAAGGACAGGGGTTGGGGACACAGATACGCAGTATTTT. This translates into CASSPRTGVGDTDTQYF.

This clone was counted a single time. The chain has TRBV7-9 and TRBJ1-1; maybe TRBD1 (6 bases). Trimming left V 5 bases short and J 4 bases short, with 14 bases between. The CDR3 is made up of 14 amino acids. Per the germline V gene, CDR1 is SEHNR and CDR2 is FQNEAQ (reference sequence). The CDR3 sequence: CASSPGAGVTEAFF. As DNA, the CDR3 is TGTGCCAGCAGCCCGGGGGCGGGGGTCACTGAAGCTTTCTTT.

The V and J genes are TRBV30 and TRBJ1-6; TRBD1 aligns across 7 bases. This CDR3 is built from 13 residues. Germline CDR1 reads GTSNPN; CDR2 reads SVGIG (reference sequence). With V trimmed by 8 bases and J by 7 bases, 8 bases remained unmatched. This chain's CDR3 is CARGTVGNSPLHF. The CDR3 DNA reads TGTGCCCGCGGGACAGTTGGAAATTCACCCCTCCACTTT. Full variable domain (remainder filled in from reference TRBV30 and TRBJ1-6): SQTIHQWPATLVQPVGSPLSLECTVEGTSNPNLYWYRQAAGRGLQLLFYSVGIGQISSEVPQNLSASRPQDRQFILSSKKLLLSDSGFYLCARGTVGNSPLHFGNGTRLTVT.

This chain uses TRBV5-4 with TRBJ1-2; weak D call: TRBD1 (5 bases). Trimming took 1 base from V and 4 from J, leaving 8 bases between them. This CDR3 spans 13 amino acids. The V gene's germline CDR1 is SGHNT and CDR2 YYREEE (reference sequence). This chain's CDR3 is CASSLTGFYGYTF. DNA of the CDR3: TGTGCCAGCAGCTTGACAGGCTTCTATGGCTACACCTTC.

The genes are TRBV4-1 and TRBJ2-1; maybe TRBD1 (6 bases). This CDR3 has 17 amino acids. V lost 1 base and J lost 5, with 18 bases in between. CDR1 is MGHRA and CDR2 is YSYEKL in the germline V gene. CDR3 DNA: TGCGCCAGCAGCCAAGGAGATGGCAGGGGTGGGAACAATGAGCAGTTCTTC. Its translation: CASSQGDGRGGNNEQFF.

This CDR3 reads CASSLADSRTDTQYF. CDR3 nucleotide sequence: TGCGCCAGCAGCCTCGCCGACTCCCGCACAGATACGCAGTATTTT. This chain connects TRBV5-1 to TRBJ2-3; D remains unclear. CDR1 SGHRS and CDR2 YFSETQ come from the germline V gene. V was trimmed by 4 bases and J by 1 base, leaving 13 bases between them. The CDR3 extends over 15 amino acids.

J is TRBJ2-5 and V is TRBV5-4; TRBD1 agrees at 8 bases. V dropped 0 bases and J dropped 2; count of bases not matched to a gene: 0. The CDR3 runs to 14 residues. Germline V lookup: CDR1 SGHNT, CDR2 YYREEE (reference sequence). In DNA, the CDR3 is TGTGCCAGCAGCTTGGGACAGGGGCAAGAGACCCAGTACTTC. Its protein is CASSLGQGQETQYF.

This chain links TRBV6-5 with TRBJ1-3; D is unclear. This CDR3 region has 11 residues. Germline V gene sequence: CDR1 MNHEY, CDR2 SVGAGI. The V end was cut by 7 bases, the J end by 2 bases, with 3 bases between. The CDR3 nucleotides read TGTGCCAGCACGGCTGGAAACACCATATATTTT. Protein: CASTAGNTIYF.

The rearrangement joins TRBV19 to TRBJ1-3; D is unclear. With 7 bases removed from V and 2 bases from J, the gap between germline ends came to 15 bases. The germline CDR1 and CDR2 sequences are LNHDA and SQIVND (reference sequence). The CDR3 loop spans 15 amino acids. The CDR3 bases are TGTGCCAGTACCCCAGATACCCTTACTGGAAACACCATATATTTT. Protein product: CASTPDTLTGNTIYF.

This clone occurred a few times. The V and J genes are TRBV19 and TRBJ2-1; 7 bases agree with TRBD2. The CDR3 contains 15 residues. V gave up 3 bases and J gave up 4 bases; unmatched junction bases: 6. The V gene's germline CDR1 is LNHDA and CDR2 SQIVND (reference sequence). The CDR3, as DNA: TGTGCCAGTAGTATTCTGGGCGGGAGATACAATGAGCAGTTCTTC. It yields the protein CASSILGGRYNEQFF.

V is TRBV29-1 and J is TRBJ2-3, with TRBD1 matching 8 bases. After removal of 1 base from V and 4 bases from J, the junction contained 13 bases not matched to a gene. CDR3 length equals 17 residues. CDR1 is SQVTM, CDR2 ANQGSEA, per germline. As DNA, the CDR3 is TGCAGCGTTGAAGGGCAGTTTGGACAGGGTGGATCAGATACGCAGTATTTT. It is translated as CSVEGQFGQGGSDTQYF.